The 18 T cell receptor beta chains below come from one sample, sequenced in a study of T cell responses to AZD1222 COVID-19 vaccine. The table came from immunoSEQ multiplex PCR; TCRdb's copy has only in-frame clones and leaves some out. This sample yields 45,000 to 55,000 clones, of which roughly 80% are seen a single time; 20% to 25% belongs to the top ten. The sample was peripheral blood, taken on day 0 of MenACWY control vaccination. These TCRs come from an adult in good health.

This rearrangement joins TRBV7-9 to TRBJ1-4, with D uncertain. The CDR3 loop spans 14 amino acids. Germline CDR1 SEHNR, CDR2 FQNEAQ (reference sequence). Trimming pared 11 bases from V and 4 bases from J, leaving 17 bases between. CDR3 loop: CALPGVGLNEKLFF. CDR3 nucleotide sequence: TGTGCCCTCCCGGGAGTCGGTCTTAATGAAAAACTGTTTTTT.

This clone was found a few times. J is TRBJ2-2 and V is TRBV3-1 (or the pseudogene TRBV3-2); TRBD2 matches 9 bases. CDR3 size: 15 residues. Germline CDR1 LGHDT, CDR2 YNNKEL (reference sequence). The CDR3: CPPRPGAGGGGELFF. For the CDR3, the DNA is TGTCCCCCCCGCCCCGGGGCGGGGGGGGGCGGGGAGCTGTTTTTT.

The V and J genes are TRBV30 and TRBJ2-2; 8 bases map to TRBD1. Trimming cost V 3 bases and J 4 bases; bases outside gene matches: 1. The CDR3 is 13 amino acids. Germline V gene sequence: CDR1 GTSNPN, CDR2 SVGIG (reference sequence). CDR3 coding DNA: TGTGCCTGGAGGGGGACAGGCACCGGGGAGCTGTTTTTT. Protein sequence: CAWRGTGTGELFF.

In its sample, this clone was seen once. The chain carries TRBV19 and TRBJ1-1; 11 bases agree with TRBD1. This CDR3 spans 17 amino acids. The J segment lost 5 bases and the V segment lost 3 bases, leaving 11 bases of the junction unmatched. Germline V CDR1 and CDR2: LNHDA, SQIVND (reference sequence). The CDR3 loop reads CASSIRGQGERRTEAFF. DNA for the CDR3: TGTGCCAGTAGTATTCGGGGACAGGGGGAAAGGAGGACTGAAGCTTTCTTT. The variable domain in full, with the rest retrieved from reference TRBV19 and TRBJ1-1, is DGGITQSPKYLFRKEGQNVTLSCEQNLNHDAMYWYRQDPGQGLRLIYYSQIVNDFQKGDIAEGYSVSREKKESFPLTVTSAQKNPTAFYLCASSIRGQGERRTEAFFGQGTRLTVV.

This chain joins TRBV3-1 (or the pseudogene TRBV3-2) and TRBJ1-5; D gene ambiguous. CDR3 length: 14 amino acids. V shed 2 bases and J shed 2 bases, with 7 bases lying between them. Germline V lookup: CDR1 LGHDT, CDR2 YNNKEL (reference sequence). The CDR3 DNA reads as TGTGCCAGCAGCCAACAAGGAGGCAATCAGCCCCAGCATTTT. Residues: CASSQQGGNQPQHF.

This clone was seen once. CDR3 loop: CASSPRGGFGSNQPQHF. For the CDR3, the DNA is TGTGCCAGTAGTCCCCGCGGAGGGTTCGGTAGCAATCAGCCCCAGCATTTT. The V call is TRBV19, the J call TRBJ1-5, with unresolved D. Trimming stripped 5 bases from V and 0 bases from J, with 17 bases between. This CDR3 has 17 amino acids. The germline CDR1 and CDR2 sequences are LNHDA and SQIVND (reference sequence).

V usage is TRBV15 and J usage is TRBJ2-1, with 8 bases matching TRBD2. CDR1 is LNHNV and CDR2 is YYDKDF in the germline V gene (reference sequence). Trimming removed 8 bases from V and 2 bases from J; junction bases left unmatched: 11. This CDR3 has 16 amino acids. DNA of the CDR3: TGTGCCACCGATACCGGACTAGCCGGAGCCTACAATGAGCAGTTCTTC. This sequence encodes CATDTGLAGAYNEQFF.

This clone was detected only once. This chain links TRBV5-4 with TRBJ1-3, with D maybe TRBD1 (5 bases). The CDR3 covers 13 residues. V was cut by 5 bases and J by 3 bases, with 9 bases left in between. CDR1 is SGHNT, CDR2 YYREEE, per germline (reference sequence). The CDR3 DNA is TGTGCCAGCAGTCATCAGGGTGGAAACACCATATATTTT. It is translated as CASSHQGGNTIYF.

The genes are TRBV27 and TRBJ2-5, with 10 bases aligning to TRBD2. V gave up 6 bases and J gave up 5 bases; unmatched junction bases: 9. The CDR3 spans 15 residues. Germline V gene sequence: CDR1 MNHEY, CDR2 SMNVEV (reference sequence). In DNA, the CDR3 is TGTGCCAGCAGGTCCCCTAGCGGGAGCGGTGAGACCCAGTACTTC. Translation gives CASRSPSGSGETQYF.

V usage is TRBV27 and J usage is TRBJ1-2; D may be TRBD1 (5 bases). Germline V lookup: CDR1 MNHEY, CDR2 SMNVEV (reference sequence). V shed 5 bases and J shed 4 bases, with 14 bases lying between them. This CDR3 is 14 amino acids long. The CDR3 DNA follows: TGTGCCAGCAGTCCCCTAGGGGTGGGCTATGGCTACACCTTC. Translating it yields CASSPLGVGYGYTF.

This clone was seen a handful of times. J is TRBJ2-7 and V is TRBV7-2, with TRBD2 identical over 16 bases. The CDR3 consists of 18 residues. Germline CDR1 reads SGHTA; CDR2 reads FQGNSA. J gave up 7 bases and V 0 bases, and 9 bases lay outside the gene matches. Here the CDR3 reads CASSLAPTGLAGGREQYF. The CDR3 DNA follows: TGTGCCAGCAGCTTAGCCCCCACGGGACTAGCGGGAGGGCGGGAGCAGTACTTC.

The V and J genes are TRBV28 and TRBJ1-2; TRBD1 might be the D (5 bases). Looked up from germline, CDR1 is MDHEN and CDR2 is SYDVKM. V dropped 3 bases and J dropped 8 bases, with 13 bases sitting between them. The CDR3 runs to 13 residues. The chain's CDR3 is CASSLGLRWGYTF. DNA for the CDR3: TGTGCCAGCAGTTTGGGACTGCGCTGGGGCTACACCTTC.

The J gene is TRBJ2-1, the V gene TRBV30; 7 bases align to TRBD2. J lost 4 bases, V lost 2 bases, and 5 bases had no gene match. Germline-derived CDR1 and CDR2 are GTSNPN and SVGIG (reference sequence). The CDR3 totals 14 residues. CDR3 in amino acids: CAWSMAGVYNEQFF. The CDR3 DNA reads TGTGCCTGGAGTATGGCGGGGGTTTACAATGAGCAGTTCTTC.

This clone occurred a few times. CDR3 DNA: TGCGCCAGCAGCTCGGGGGACAGGGTGAACACCGGGGAGCTGTTTTTT. Amino acids: CASSSGDRVNTGELFF. The rearrangement joins TRBV5-1 to TRBJ2-2; 9 bases are shared with TRBD1. From germline, CDR1 is SGHRS and CDR2 YFSETQ. The CDR3 contains 16 residues. V dropped 3 bases and J dropped 1; count of bases not matched to a gene: 4.

The chain has TRBV4-1 and TRBJ2-5; perhaps TRBD2 as D (5 bases). The CDR3 is made up of 14 amino acids. V gave up 0 bases and J gave up 5 bases, with 10 bases separating them. The germline V gene encodes CDR1 MGHRA and CDR2 YSYEKL. Written as DNA, the CDR3 is TGCGCCAGCAGCCAAGAACAGCGAGGGGAGACCCAGTACTTC. Its translation is CASSQEQRGETQYF.

The CDR3 coding sequence is TGCAGCGTTGAAGATCTAACGGGGACCACTCAAGACACTGAAGCTTTCTTT. This codes for CSVEDLTGTTQDTEAFF. The V call is TRBV29-1, the J call TRBJ1-1, with a tentative D call TRBD1 (5 bases). Trimming left V 0 bases short and J 3 bases short, with 20 bases between. Germline lookup yields CDR1 SQVTM and CDR2 ANQGSEA. This CDR3 region has 17 residues. The variable domain in full, with the rest retrieved from reference TRBV29-1 and TRBJ1-1, is SAVISQKPSRDICQRGTSLTIQCQVDSQVTMMFWYRQQPGQSLTLIATANQGSEATYESGFVIDKFPISRPNLTFSTLTVSNMSPEDSSIYLCSVEDLTGTTQDTEAFFGQGTRLTVV.

The chain is built from TRBV3-1 (or the pseudogene TRBV3-2) and TRBJ1-2, with 8 positions matching TRBD1. Germline CDR1 is LGHDT and CDR2 is YNNKEL (reference sequence). V shed 6 bases, J shed 7 bases, and the junction held 13 bases outside the gene matches. The CDR3 length is 15 residues. The CDR3 region is CASSSSGQGTRGYTF. The CDR3, as DNA: TGTGCCAGCAGTTCCTCCGGACAGGGAACGCGTGGCTACACCTTC.

Only a few counts were recorded for this clone. V is TRBV11-2 and J is TRBJ2-4, with D perhaps matching TRBD2 (5 bases). The V and J ends lost 1 base and 8 bases respectively, with 15 bases between them. This CDR3 contains 15 residues. Looked up from germline, CDR1 is SGHAT and CDR2 is FQNNGV. CDR3: CASSLVRPPGDIQYF. In DNA form, the CDR3 reads TGTGCCAGCAGCTTAGTGCGGCCACCCGGGGACATTCAGTACTTC.